The sequence of this T cell receptor (beta chain) was determined in a study of blood T cell repertoires in COVID-19. For the study at large: Italy, Spain and the United States were the sources of the convalescent and acute COVID-19 samples. PBMCs, B-cell-depleted T cells, or T cells provided the cDNA or gDNA that made up the material.

Per the authors' pipeline: Amplifying reference gene primers gave estimates of nucleated cell counts. Data came from immunoSEQ multiplex PCR; TCRdb stores just in-frame clones and leaves some out. That table gives V, J and clone size, and the DNA gave D and trimming. The sample carries some 71,000 clones, 70% to 85% recorded once. This clone appeared once. The germline CDR1 and CDR2 sequences are KGHSH and LQKENI. The CDR3 extends over 15 amino acids. V lost 3 bases and J lost 8, with 19 bases in between. The sequence was collected from a woman between 70 and 85 years old with acute or convalescent COVID-19. Sequences were obtained from peripheral blood. J is TRBJ1-2 and V is TRBV18; unclear D gene. This CDR3 reads CASSPLEAPSGGYTF. The DNA for the CDR3 is TGTGCCAGCTCACCCCTAGAGGCCCCTTCGGGGGGCTACACCTTC.